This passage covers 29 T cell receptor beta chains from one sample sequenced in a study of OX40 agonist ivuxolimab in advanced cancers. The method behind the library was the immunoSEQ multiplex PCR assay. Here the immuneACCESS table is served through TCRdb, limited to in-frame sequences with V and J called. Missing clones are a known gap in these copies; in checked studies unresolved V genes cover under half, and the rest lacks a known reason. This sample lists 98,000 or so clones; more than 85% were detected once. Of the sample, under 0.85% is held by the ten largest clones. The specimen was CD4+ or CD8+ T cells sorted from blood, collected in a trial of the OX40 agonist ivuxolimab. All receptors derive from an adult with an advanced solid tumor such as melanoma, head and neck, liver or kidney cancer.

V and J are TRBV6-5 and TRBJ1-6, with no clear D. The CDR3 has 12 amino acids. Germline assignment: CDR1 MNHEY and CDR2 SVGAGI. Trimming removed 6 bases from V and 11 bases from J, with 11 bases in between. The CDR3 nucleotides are TGTGCCAGCAGCTCCCCTGGAGCACCCCTCCACTTT. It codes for CASSSPGAPLHF.

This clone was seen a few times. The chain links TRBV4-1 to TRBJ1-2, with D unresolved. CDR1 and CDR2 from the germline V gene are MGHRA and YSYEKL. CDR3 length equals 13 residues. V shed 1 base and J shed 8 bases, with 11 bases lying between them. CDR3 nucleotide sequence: TGCGCCAGCAGCCAAGGGGAAGGTCGGGGCTACACCTTC. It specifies CASSQGEGRGYTF.

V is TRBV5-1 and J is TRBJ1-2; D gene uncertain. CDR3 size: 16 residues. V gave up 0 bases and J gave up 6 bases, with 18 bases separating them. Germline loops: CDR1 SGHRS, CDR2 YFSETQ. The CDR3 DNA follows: TGCGCCAGCAGCTTGGCGCGTGGCGTGTATCAGGATGGCTACACCTTC. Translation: CASSLARGVYQDGYTF.

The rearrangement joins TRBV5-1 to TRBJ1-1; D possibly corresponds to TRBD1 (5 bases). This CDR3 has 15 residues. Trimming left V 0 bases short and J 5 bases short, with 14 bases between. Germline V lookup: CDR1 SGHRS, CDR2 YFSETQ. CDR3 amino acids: CASSLVSGAPTEAFF. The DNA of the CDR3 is TGCGCCAGCAGCTTGGTTTCCGGGGCCCCGACTGAAGCTTTCTTT.

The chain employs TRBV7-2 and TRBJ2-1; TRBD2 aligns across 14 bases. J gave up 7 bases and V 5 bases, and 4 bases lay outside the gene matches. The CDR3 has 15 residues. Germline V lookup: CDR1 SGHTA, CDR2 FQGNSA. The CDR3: CASSPGLAGENEQFF. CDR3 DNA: TGTGCCAGCAGCCCGGGACTAGCGGGAGAGAATGAGCAGTTCTTC.

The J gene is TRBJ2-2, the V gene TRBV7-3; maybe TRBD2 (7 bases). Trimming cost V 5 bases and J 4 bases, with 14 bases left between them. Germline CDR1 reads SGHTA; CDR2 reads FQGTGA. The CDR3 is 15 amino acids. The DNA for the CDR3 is TGTGCCAGCAGCCCAAGGGGGGGTGGCACCGGGGAGCTGTTTTTT. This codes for CASSPRGGGTGELFF.

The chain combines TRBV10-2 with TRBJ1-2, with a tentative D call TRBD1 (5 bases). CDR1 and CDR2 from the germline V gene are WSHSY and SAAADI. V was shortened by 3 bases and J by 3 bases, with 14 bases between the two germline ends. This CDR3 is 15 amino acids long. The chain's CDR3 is CASSDAGRSDYGYTF. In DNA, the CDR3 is TGCGCCAGCAGTGACGCAGGGCGTTCGGACTATGGCTACACCTTC.

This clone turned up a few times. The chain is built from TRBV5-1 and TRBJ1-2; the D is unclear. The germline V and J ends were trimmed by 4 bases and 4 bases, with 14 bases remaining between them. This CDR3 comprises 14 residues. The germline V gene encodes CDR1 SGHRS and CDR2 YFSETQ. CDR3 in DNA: TGCGCCAGCAGCCCTTACAGAGAACTCTATGGCTACACCTTC. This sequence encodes CASSPYRELYGYTF.

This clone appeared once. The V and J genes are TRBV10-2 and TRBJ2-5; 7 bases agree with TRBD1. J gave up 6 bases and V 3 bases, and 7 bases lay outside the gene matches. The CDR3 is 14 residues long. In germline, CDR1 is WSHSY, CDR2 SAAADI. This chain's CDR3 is CASSEGTDGKTQYF. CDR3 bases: TGCGCCAGCAGTGAAGGGACAGACGGCAAGACCCAGTACTTC.

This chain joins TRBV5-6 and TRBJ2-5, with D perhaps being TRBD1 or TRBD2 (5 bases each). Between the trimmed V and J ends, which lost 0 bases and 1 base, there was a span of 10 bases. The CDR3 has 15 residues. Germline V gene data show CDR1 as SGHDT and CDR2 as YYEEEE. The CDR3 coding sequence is TGTGCCAGCAGCTTGGCGGGGCCGGGCCAAGAGACCCAGTACTTC. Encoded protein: CASSLAGPGQETQYF. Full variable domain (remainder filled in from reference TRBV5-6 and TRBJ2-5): DAGVTQSPTHLIKTRGQQVTLRCSPKSGHDTVSWYQQALGQGPQFIFQYYEEEERQRGNFPDRFSGHQFPNYSSELNVNALLLGDSALYLCASSLAGPGQETQYFGPGTRLLVL.

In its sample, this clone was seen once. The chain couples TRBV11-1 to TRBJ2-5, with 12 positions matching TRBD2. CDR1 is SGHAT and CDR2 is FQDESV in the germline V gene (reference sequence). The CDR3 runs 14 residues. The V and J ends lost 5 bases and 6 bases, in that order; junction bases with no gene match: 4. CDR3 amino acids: CASSATSGGQTQYF. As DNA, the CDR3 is TGTGCCAGCAGCGCGACTAGCGGGGGACAGACCCAGTACTTC.

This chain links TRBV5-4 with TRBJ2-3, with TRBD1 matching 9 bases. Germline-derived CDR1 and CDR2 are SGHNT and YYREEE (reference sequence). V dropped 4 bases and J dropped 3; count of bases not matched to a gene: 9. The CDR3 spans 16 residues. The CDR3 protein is CASSIKTGGFTDTQYF. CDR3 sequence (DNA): TGTGCCAGCAGCATAAAGACAGGGGGTTTTACAGATACGCAGTATTTT.

CDR3 amino acids: CASSGTDNQPQHF. The CDR3, as DNA: TGTGCCAGCAGCGGGACAGATAATCAGCCCCAGCATTTT. This sequence joins TRBV2 and TRBJ1-5; TRBD1 agrees at 7 bases. Germline V gene lookup returns CDR1 SNHLY and CDR2 FYNNEI. The V segment lost 6 bases and the J segment 4 bases; nucleotides outside the gene matches: 3. This CDR3 contains 13 residues.

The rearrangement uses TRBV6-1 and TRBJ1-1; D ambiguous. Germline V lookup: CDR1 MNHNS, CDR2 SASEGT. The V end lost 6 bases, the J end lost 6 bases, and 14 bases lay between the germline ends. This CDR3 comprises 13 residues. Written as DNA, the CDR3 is TGTGCCAGCAGAACCCCGGGAACCCCTGAAGCTTTCTTT. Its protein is CASRTPGTPEAFF.

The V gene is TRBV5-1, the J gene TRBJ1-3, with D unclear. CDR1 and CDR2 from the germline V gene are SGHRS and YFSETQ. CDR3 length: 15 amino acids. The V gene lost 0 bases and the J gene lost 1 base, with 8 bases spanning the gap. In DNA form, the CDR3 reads TGCGCCAGCAGCTTGGACCCGGGGTCTGGAAACACCATATATTTT. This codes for CASSLDPGSGNTIYF.

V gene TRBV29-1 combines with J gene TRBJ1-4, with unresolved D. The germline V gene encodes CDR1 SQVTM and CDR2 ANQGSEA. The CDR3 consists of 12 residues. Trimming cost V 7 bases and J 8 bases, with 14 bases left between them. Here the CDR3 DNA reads TGCAGCGCCCGTAGTGATAACGAAAAACTGTTTTTT. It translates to CSARSDNEKLFF. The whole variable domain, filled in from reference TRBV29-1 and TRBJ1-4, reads SAVISQKPSRDICQRGTSLTIQCQVDSQVTMMFWYRQQPGQSLTLIATANQGSEATYESGFVIDKFPISRPNLTFSTLTVSNMSPEDSSIYLCSARSDNEKLFFGSGTQLSVL.

CDR3 sequence (DNA): TGCGCCAGCAGCCCCTTCCCGGACCGGGAGACCCAGTACTTC. This translates into CASSPFPDRETQYF. The V call is TRBV4-1, the J call TRBJ2-5; D gene ambiguous. Looked up from germline, CDR1 is MGHRA and CDR2 is YSYEKL. The CDR3 consists of 14 residues. V lost 4 bases and J 5 bases, leaving 14 bases between the germline ends.

The CDR3 DNA reads as TGTGCCAGCAGCTTGGGCGCCACACACCAAGAGACCCAGTACTTC. This codes for CASSLGATHQETQYF. The chain links TRBV5-6 to TRBJ2-5, with unresolved D. CDR3 length equals 15 residues. The V end lost 0 bases, the J end lost 0 bases, and 9 bases lay between the germline ends. Germline V gives CDR1 SGHDT, CDR2 YYEEEE.

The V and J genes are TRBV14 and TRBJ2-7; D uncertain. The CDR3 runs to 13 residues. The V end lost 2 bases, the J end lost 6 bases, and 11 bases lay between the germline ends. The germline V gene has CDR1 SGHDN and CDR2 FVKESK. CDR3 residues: CASSQLQIGEQYF. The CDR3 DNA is TGTGCCAGCAGCCAACTGCAGATAGGCGAGCAGTACTTC.

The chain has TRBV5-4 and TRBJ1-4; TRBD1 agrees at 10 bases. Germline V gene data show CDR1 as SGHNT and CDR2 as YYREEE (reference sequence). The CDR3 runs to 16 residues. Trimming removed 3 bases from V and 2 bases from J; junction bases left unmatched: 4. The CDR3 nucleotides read TGTGCCAGCAGCTCGGGACAGGGGAGGACTAATGAAAAACTGTTTTTT. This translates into CASSSGQGRTNEKLFF.

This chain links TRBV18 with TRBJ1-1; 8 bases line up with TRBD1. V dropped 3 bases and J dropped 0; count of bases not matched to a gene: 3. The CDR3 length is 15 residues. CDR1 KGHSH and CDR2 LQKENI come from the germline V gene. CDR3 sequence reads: CASSPRTGLNTEAFF. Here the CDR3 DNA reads TGTGCCAGCTCACCTCGGACAGGGCTGAACACTGAAGCTTTCTTT.

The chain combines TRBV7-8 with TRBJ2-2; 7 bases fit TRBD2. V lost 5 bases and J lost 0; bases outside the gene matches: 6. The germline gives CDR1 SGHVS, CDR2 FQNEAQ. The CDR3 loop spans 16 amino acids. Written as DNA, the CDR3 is TGTGCCAGCAGCCCGGCGGGGGTCGCGAACACCGGGGAGCTGTTTTTT. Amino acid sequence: CASSPAGVANTGELFF.

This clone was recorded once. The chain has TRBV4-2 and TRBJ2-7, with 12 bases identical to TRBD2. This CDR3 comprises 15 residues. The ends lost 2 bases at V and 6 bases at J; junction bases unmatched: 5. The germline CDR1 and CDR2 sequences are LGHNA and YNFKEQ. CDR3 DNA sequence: TGTGCCAGCAGCCAACTCACTAGCGGGGGGCGCGAGCAGTACTTC. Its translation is CASSQLTSGGREQYF.

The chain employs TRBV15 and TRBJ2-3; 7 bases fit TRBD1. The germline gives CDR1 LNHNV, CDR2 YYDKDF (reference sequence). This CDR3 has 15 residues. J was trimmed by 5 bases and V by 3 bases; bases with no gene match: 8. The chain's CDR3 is CATSRRTGQVDTQYF. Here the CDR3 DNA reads TGTGCCACCAGCAGGAGGACAGGCCAGGTAGATACGCAGTATTTT.

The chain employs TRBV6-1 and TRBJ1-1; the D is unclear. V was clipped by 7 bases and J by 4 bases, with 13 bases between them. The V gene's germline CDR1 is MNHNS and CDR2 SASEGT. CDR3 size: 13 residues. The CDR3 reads CASTRQTSTEAFF. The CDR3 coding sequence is TGTGCCAGCACCAGGCAGACTAGCACTGAAGCTTTCTTT.

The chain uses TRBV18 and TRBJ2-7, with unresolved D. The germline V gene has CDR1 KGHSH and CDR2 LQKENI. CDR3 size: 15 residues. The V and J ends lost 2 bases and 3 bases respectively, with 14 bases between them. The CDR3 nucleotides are TGTGCCAGCTCACCATCCGAGACAACGCTCTACGAGCAGTACTTC. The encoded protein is CASSPSETTLYEQYF.

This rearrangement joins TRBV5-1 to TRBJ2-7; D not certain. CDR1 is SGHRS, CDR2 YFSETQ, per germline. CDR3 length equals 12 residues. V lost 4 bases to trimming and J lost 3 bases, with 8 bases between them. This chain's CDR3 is CASSTIGYEQYF. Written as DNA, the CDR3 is TGCGCCAGCAGCACCATAGGCTACGAGCAGTACTTC.

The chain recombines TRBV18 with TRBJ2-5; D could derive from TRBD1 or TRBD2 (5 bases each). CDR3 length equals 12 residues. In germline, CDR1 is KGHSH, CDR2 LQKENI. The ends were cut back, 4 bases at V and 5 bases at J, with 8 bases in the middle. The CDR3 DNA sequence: TGTGCCAGCTCACAGGGACCGGAGACCCAGTACTTC. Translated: CASSQGPETQYF.

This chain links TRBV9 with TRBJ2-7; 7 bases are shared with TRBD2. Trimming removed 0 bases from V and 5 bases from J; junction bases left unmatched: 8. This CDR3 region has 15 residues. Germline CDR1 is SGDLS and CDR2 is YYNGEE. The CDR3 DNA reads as TGTGCCAGCAGCGTAGACCCGACTAGCAGAGACGAGCAGTACTTC. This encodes CASSVDPTSRDEQYF.